This TCR beta chain originates from a study of shared T cell receptors in the human thymus. Repertoires were generated with immunoSEQ multiplex PCR, while TCRdb's copy carries only in-frame clones and drops some. The sample has about 660,000 clones; approximately 87% are singletons. The CDR3 has 15 amino acids. V was pared by 3 bases and J by 7 bases, with 8 bases of the junction left unmatched. These same records also appear under a second study, on human thymus T cells. From that paper: Thymus was obtained from resections taken during corrective heart surgery. Biased V and J segment usage appeared in thymus and peripheral blood. As related research reported, thymic repertoires overlapped highly among unrelated individuals.

The V gene is TRBV5-3, the J gene TRBJ2-2; 8 positions agree with TRBD1. TRBV5-3 is an ORF; its function is uncertain. The sequenced sample consisted of thymocytes. This TCR derives from a boy less than two years old with a congenital heart defect. The CDR3 here is CARSSTTGTGGELFF. The CDR3 nucleotides are TGTGCCAGAAGCTCCACCACCGGGACAGGCGGGGAGCTGTTTTTT.